This T cell receptor beta chain was found in a study of blood T cell repertoires in COVID-19. About the study: Specimens from acute and convalescent COVID-19 originated in the United States, Italy and Spain. Sources were T cells, B-cell-depleted T cells, or PBMCs; the material itself was cDNA or gDNA.

The germline V gene has CDR1 SGHNT and CDR2 YENEEA. Trimming took 1 base from V and 8 from J, leaving 11 bases between them. This CDR3 has 13 residues. Authors' data handling: Reference gene primer amplification in the assay estimated nucleated cell counts. Produced via immunoSEQ multiplex PCR; TCRdb's table is partial and in-frame only. The D gene and trimming were derived from the DNA, and the V and J assignments and clone size from that table. The data contain around 250,000 clones, approximately 87% of them seen just once; the ten biggest clones take up approximately 6.2%. The chain combines TRBV11-3 with TRBJ1-1; D gene uncertain. The TCR was taken from a man aged 55 to 69 with acute or convalescent COVID-19. Sequences were obtained from peripheral blood. CDR3 DNA: TGTGCCAGCAGCTTAGCAGTAGCAGAAGAAGCTTTCTTT. It yields the protein CASSLAVAEEAFF. The variable domain in full, with the rest retrieved from reference TRBV11-3 and TRBJ1-1, is EAGVVQSPRYKIIEKKQPVAFWCNPISGHNTLYWYLQNLGQGPELLIRYENEEAVDDSQLPKDRFSAERLKGVDSTLKIQPAELGDSAVYLCASSLAVAEEAFFGQGTRLTVV.